This TCR beta chain was recorded in a study of HIV-infected patients and healthy controls. Study-level points and caveats: HIV-infected repertoires had significantly higher mean Gini indices than controls, possibly reflecting oligoclonality. Approximately twelve weeks of therapy was arguably too brief to observe immune reconstitution in treated samples.

About 550 ng RNA was reverse transcribed with alpha and beta constant-region primers. Each of the alpha and beta chains got its own library through chain-specific third strand synthesis with indices. Each molecule carried a 12-nucleotide identifier made of two joined random hexamers added before amplification. TCRdb itself ran the 5' RACE reads through MiXCR, one entry per CDR3 protein. The repertoire holds approximately 10,000 distinct CDR3 sequences, about 6.5% seen once, with 28% in the top ten. The sample holds a few counts of this clonotype. The antigen remains unidentified. Germline V gene lookup returns CDR1 MNHNY and CDR2 SVGAGI (reference sequence). The J segment lost 7 bases and the V segment lost 7 bases, leaving 6 bases of the junction unmatched. The CDR3 runs to 12 residues. Antiretroviral therapy had run roughly three months, about 14 weeks, before follow-up blood collection. All unsorted peripheral T cells were captured because whole blood was used without fractionation. An approximately 2.5 ml peripheral blood sample was taken for RNA.

This specimen was blood, taken during antiretroviral therapy. This receptor was identified in an adult with HIV infection. The donor label of this sample is uncertain. The rearrangement links TRBV6-6 to TRBJ1-1; TRBD1 agrees at 7 bases. CDR3 residues: CASNPGTVEAFF. CDR3 nucleotide sequence: TGTGCCAGCAACCCTGGGACAGTTGAAGCTTTCTTT.